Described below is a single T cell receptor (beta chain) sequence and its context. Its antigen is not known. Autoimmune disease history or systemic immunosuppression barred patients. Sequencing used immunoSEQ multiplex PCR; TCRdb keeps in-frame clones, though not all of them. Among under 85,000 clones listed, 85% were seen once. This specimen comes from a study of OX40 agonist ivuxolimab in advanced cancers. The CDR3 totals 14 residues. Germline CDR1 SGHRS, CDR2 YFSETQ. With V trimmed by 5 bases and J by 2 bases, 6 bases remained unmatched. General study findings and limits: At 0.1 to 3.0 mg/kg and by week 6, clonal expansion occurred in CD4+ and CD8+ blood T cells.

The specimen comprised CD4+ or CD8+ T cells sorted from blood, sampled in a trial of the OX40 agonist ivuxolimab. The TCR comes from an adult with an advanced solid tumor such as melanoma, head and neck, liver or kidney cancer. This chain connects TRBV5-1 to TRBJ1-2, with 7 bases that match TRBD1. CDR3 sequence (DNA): TGCGCCAGCAGTGGCCCGACAGGGAACTATGGCTACACCTTC. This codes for CASSGPTGNYGYTF.